A single sample gave rise to the 26 T cell receptor beta chains below, sequenced in a study of blood T cell repertoires in COVID-19. TCRdb's copy holds only in-frame clones and misses some; the assay was immunoSEQ multiplex PCR. The sample gives approximately 210,000 clones, roughly 90% of which show up once; around 8.4% is in the top ten. The sample was PBMCs or T cells enriched from blood (not recorded which). The receptors were gathered from a young woman who had recovered from COVID-19.

This sequence joins TRBV18 and TRBJ1-2; D might be TRBD1 (6 bases). Trimming stripped 0 bases from V and 7 bases from J, with 12 bases between. Per the germline V gene, CDR1 is KGHSH and CDR2 is LQKENI. This CDR3 comprises 14 residues. As DNA, the CDR3 is TGTGCCAGCTCACCACCGGCAGGGGATGGTGGCTACACCTTC. Protein product: CASSPPAGDGGYTF.

The chain recombines TRBV28 with TRBJ1-3; D is uncertain. Germline loops: CDR1 MDHEN, CDR2 SYDVKM. The CDR3 runs 16 residues. The V gene lost 3 bases and the J gene lost 4 bases, with 16 bases spanning the gap. The CDR3 bases are TGTGCCAGCAGTTTCCGACCCCGGGAGTACGGAAACACCATATATTTT. This codes for CASSFRPREYGNTIYF. The full variable domain, in which reference TRBV28 and TRBJ1-3 provide the parts outside the CDR3, is DVKVTQSSRYLVKRTGEKVFLECVQDMDHENMFWYRQDPGLGLRLIYFSYDVKMKEKGDIPEGYSVSREKKERFSLILESASTNQTSMYLCASSFRPREYGNTIYFGEGSWLTVV.

The rearrangement joins TRBV28 to TRBJ1-5; D possibly corresponds to TRBD1 (6 bases). The CDR3 sequence is 15 residues long. From germline, CDR1 is MDHEN and CDR2 SYDVKM. V lost 3 bases and J 4 bases, leaving 13 bases between the germline ends. The CDR3 spells CASSFRDRLNQPQHF. The CDR3 DNA reads as TGTGCCAGCAGTTTTCGCGACAGGTTGAATCAGCCCCAGCATTTT.

The DNA of the CDR3 is TGCGCCAGCAGGCTGTCACGACGGCGAGAGGGCAATCAGCCCCAGCATTTT. Amino acid sequence: CASRLSRRREGNQPQHF. The chain combines TRBV4-1 with TRBJ1-5; D is undetermined. The germline V gene has CDR1 MGHRA and CDR2 YSYEKL. The CDR3 is made up of 17 amino acids. V was clipped by 6 bases and J by 2 bases, with 20 bases between them.

The rearrangement links TRBV5-6 to TRBJ1-3, with D unclear. Germline CDR1 and CDR2: SGHDT and YYEEEE. The CDR3 extends over 18 amino acids. Trimming took off 0 bases at V and 1 base at J, with 17 bases between the two ends. CDR3 coding DNA: TGTGCCAGCAGCTTGGTGGGGAGTTGGACCGCGTCTGGAAACACCATATATTTT. Its protein product is CASSLVGSWTASGNTIYF.

The V call is TRBV19, the J call TRBJ1-1, with 10 bases matching TRBD1. Trimming at V came to 6 bases and at J to 3 bases, leaving 4 bases not matched to a gene. CDR3 length: 14 amino acids. The germline V gene has CDR1 LNHDA and CDR2 SQIVND (reference sequence). CDR3 amino acids: CASSRQGAHTEAFF. In DNA, the CDR3 is TGTGCCAGTAGCCGACAGGGGGCGCACACTGAAGCTTTCTTT.

The genes are TRBV7-8 and TRBJ2-1; 11 bases match TRBD2. There are 16 residues in the CDR3. The germline CDR1 and CDR2 sequences are SGHVS and FQNEAQ. V trimming: 5 bases; J trimming: 6 bases; junction bases outside the gene matches: 9. The CDR3 DNA is TGTGCCAGCAGCCAGCAGACTAGCGGGGTATTCAATGAGCAGTTCTTC. Amino acid sequence: CASSQQTSGVFNEQFF.

The chain has TRBV10-2 and TRBJ1-3; D gene ambiguous. Germline V gene lookup returns CDR1 WSHSY and CDR2 SAAADI. V lost 4 bases, J lost 0 bases, and 7 bases lay in between. CDR3 length: 14 residues. The CDR3 DNA sequence: TGCGCCAGCAGTGGGCAGAACTCTGGAAACACCATATATTTT. Translated, it gives CASSGQNSGNTIYF.

The genes are TRBV6-6 and TRBJ2-7, with TRBD1 matching over 7 bases. CDR1 MNHNY and CDR2 SVGAGI come from the germline V gene (reference sequence). V was pared by 2 bases and J by 0 bases, with 4 bases of the junction left unmatched. This CDR3 is 15 amino acids long. CDR3 in DNA: TGTGCCAGCAGTTACGCACAGGGGCCCTCCTACGAGCAGTACTTC. It specifies CASSYAQGPSYEQYF.

The rearrangement links TRBV19 to TRBJ1-3; D is unresolved. CDR1 and CDR2 (germline): LNHDA, SQIVND (reference sequence). The CDR3 contains 16 residues. V was cut by 6 bases and J by 0 bases, with 15 bases left in between. This CDR3 reads CASSPGWHNSGNTIYF. In nucleotides, the CDR3 is TGTGCCAGTAGCCCAGGTTGGCACAACTCTGGAAACACCATATATTTT.

The chain couples TRBV6-5 to TRBJ1-2; D uncertain. The CDR3 runs 15 residues. The germline gives CDR1 MNHEY, CDR2 SVGAGI. The germline V and J ends were trimmed by 0 bases and 0 bases, with 8 bases remaining between them. DNA for the CDR3: TGTGCCAGCAGTTACTCGCCACAGTCTAACTATGGCTACACCTTC. Translating gives CASSYSPQSNYGYTF.

This chain connects TRBV19 to TRBJ1-1; 9 bases line up with TRBD1. V was clipped by 3 bases and J by 5 bases; unmatched bases: 7. Germline V CDR1 and CDR2: LNHDA, SQIVND (reference sequence). The CDR3 is made up of 15 amino acids. CDR3 nucleotides: TGTGCCAGTAGTATCAGTGGGACAGGGAAGACTGAAGCTTTCTTT. As protein: CASSISGTGKTEAFF.

The CDR3 here is CASSIRGTGGSSPLHF. The CDR3 nucleotides read TGTGCCAGTAGTATTCGCGGGACAGGGGGGAGTTCACCCCTCCACTTT. The chain couples TRBV19 to TRBJ1-6, with 11 bases that match TRBD1. The V segment lost 3 bases and the J segment 9 bases; nucleotides outside the gene matches: 7. The CDR3 consists of 16 residues. Per the germline V gene, CDR1 is LNHDA and CDR2 is SQIVND (reference sequence). Full variable domain (remainder filled in from reference TRBV19 and TRBJ1-6): DGGITQSPKYLFRKEGQNVTLSCEQNLNHDAMYWYRQDPGQGLRLIYYSQIVNDFQKGDIAEGYSVSREKKESFPLTVTSAQKNPTAFYLCASSIRGTGGSSPLHFGNGTRLTVT.

The genes are TRBV21-1 and TRBJ2-7; no DNA check was done on the table's D call, TRBD2. TRBV21-1 is termed a pseudogene. This CDR3 spans 17 amino acids. The CDR3 nucleotides are TGTGCCAGCAGCAAACAATTGGCGGGGTGTTCCCTACGGTCGCAGTACTTC. Translated: CASSKQLAGCSLRSQYF.

This clone appeared a few times. J is TRBJ1-2 and V is TRBV28; 11 bases are shared with TRBD1. This CDR3 region has 16 residues. Germline CDR1 reads MDHEN; CDR2 reads SYDVKM. Germline trimming cut 8 bases from V and 8 bases from J; bases unmatched to any gene: 16. The CDR3 loop is CASAKGTGGLFLGYTF. The CDR3 DNA reads as TGTGCCAGCGCTAAGGGGACAGGGGGACTCTTTTTGGGCTACACCTTC.

The chain links TRBV6-2 or TRBV6-3 to TRBJ1-1; D may be TRBD1 (5 bases). Germline V gene sequence: CDR1 MNHEY, CDR2 SVGEGT. The CDR3 loop spans 12 amino acids. The ends were cut back, 2 bases at V and 8 bases at J, with 9 bases in the middle. CDR3 residues: CASSYHRTEAFF. The DNA of the CDR3 is TGTGCCAGCAGTTACCACAGGACCGAAGCTTTCTTT.

This chain uses TRBV18 with TRBJ1-5; possible D gene TRBD1, 6 bases. Germline V CDR1 and CDR2: KGHSH, LQKENI. Trimming left V 2 bases short and J 2 bases short, with 10 bases between. The CDR3 is 15 residues long. The CDR3 bases are TGTGCCAGCTCACCAGGGGCAGGGGGCAATCAGCCCCAGCATTTT. Translation gives CASSPGAGGNQPQHF. Full variable domain (rest looked up from reference TRBV18 and TRBJ1-5): NAGVMQNPRHLVRRRGQEARLRCSPMKGHSHVYWYRQLPEEGLKFMVYLQKENIIDESGMPKERFSAEFPKEGPSILRIQQVVRGDSAAYFCASSPGAGGNQPQHFGDGTRLSIL.

This clone was picked up one time. The chain has TRBV30 and TRBJ1-1; D is unresolved. Per germline, CDR1 GTSNPN and CDR2 SVGIG (reference sequence). The CDR3 length is 13 residues. Trimming stripped 3 bases from V and 3 bases from J, with 11 bases between. CDR3 residues: CAWRVTRYTEAFF. The CDR3 DNA follows: TGTGCCTGGAGAGTTACACGTTACACTGAAGCTTTCTTT.

The V call is TRBV5-1, the J call TRBJ1-5, with a possible D match to TRBD1 (6 bases). V lost 4 bases and J lost 4, with 12 bases in between. This CDR3 spans 14 amino acids. Germline loops: CDR1 SGHRS, CDR2 YFSETQ. Here the CDR3 reads CASSPQGQNQPQHF. The CDR3 region has the DNA TGCGCCAGCAGCCCACAAGGACAGAATCAGCCCCAGCATTTT.

The V gene is TRBV5-1, the J gene TRBJ1-1; the D is unclear. From germline, CDR1 is SGHRS and CDR2 YFSETQ. The CDR3 runs to 13 residues. V gave up 0 bases and J gave up 1 base, with 4 bases separating them. DNA for the CDR3: TGCGCCAGCAGCTTGGAAGCGAACACTGAAGCTTTCTTT. This codes for CASSLEANTEAFF.

J is TRBJ1-5 and V is TRBV4-1; D perhaps matches TRBD1 (6 bases). Trimming took 3 bases from V and 3 from J, leaving 9 bases between them. This CDR3 is built from 14 residues. Germline loops: CDR1 MGHRA, CDR2 YSYEKL. CDR3 DNA: TGCGCCAGCAGCCATACAGGGACCAATCAGCCCCAGCATTTT. Its translation is CASSHTGTNQPQHF.

The chain uses TRBV10-3 and TRBJ1-1; maybe TRBD1 (6 bases). CDR3 length: 13 amino acids. Trimming stripped 6 bases from V and 3 bases from J, with 11 bases between. CDR1 and CDR2 (germline): ENHRY, SYGVKD. CDR3 sequence (DNA): TGTGCCATCAGGGGAAGACAGGACACTGAAGCTTTCTTT. Its translation is CAIRGRQDTEAFF.

The chain joins TRBV7-3 to TRBJ2-3; 9 nucleotides align to TRBD2. V lost 2 bases, J lost 3 bases, and 6 bases stayed unmatched. Germline CDR1 reads SGHTA; CDR2 reads FQGTGA. The CDR3 loop spans 16 amino acids. The CDR3 nucleotides read TGTGCCAGCAGCTTAGGCGGGGGGGCCAAGACAGATACGCAGTATTTT. It is translated as CASSLGGGAKTDTQYF.

This sequence joins TRBV5-1 and TRBJ2-7, with TRBD1 matching over 10 bases. Trimming cost V 5 bases and J 1 base; bases outside gene matches: 15. The germline V gene has CDR1 SGHRS and CDR2 YFSETQ. The CDR3 covers 18 residues. The chain's CDR3 is CASRGLEGGQGDSYEQYF. The CDR3, as DNA: TGCGCCAGCAGGGGGCTTGAAGGCGGACAGGGGGATTCCTACGAGCAGTACTTC.

The V and J genes are TRBV5-1 and TRBJ1-1; D remains ambiguous. There are 13 residues in the CDR3. CDR1 SGHRS and CDR2 YFSETQ come from the germline V gene. V lost 5 bases, J lost 0 bases, and 8 bases lay in between. The DNA for the CDR3 is TGCGCCAGCAGTCAGGAAGTGAACACTGAAGCTTTCTTT. Protein product: CASSQEVNTEAFF. Full variable domain (outside the CDR3, taken from reference TRBV5-1 and TRBJ1-1): KAGVTQTPRYLIKTRGQQVTLSCSPISGHRSVSWYQQTPGQGLQFLFEYFSETQRNKGNFPGRFSGRQFSNSRSEMNVSTLELGDSALYLCASSQEVNTEAFFGQGTRLTVV.

This clone was observed once. This sequence joins TRBV28 and TRBJ2-1; tentative D call: TRBD1 (7 bases). Germline V lookup: CDR1 MDHEN, CDR2 SYDVKM. The CDR3 runs to 13 residues. Trimming removed 7 bases from V and 8 bases from J, with 15 bases in between. The CDR3: CASTYTGEDEQFF. CDR3 in DNA: TGTGCCAGCACCTATACAGGGGAGGATGAGCAGTTCTTC.